These 2 T cell receptor beta chains were all obtained from the same sample, sequenced in a study of PD-1 blockade in classical Hodgkin lymphoma. TCRdb keeps only in-frame clones here, not all; method: immunoSEQ multiplex PCR. The sample has 27,000 or so clones, 60% to 85% seen once. All the patients suffered relapse after autologous stem cell transplantation, and brentuximab vedotin exposure differed. Researchers used magnetic negative selection to pull out pure CD4+ T cells from thawed PBMCs. The source material was CD4+ T cells from blood, sampled at baseline. The receptors stem from a human donor with classical Hodgkin lymphoma.

This clone was observed a single time. This rearrangement joins TRBV5-1 to TRBJ2-2; D is possibly TRBD2 (5 bases). Germline loops: CDR1 SGHRS, CDR2 YFSETQ. Deletions cut 2 bases from V and 1 base from J, with 6 bases between. There are 14 residues in the CDR3. CDR3 residues: CASSFAGNTGELFF. Here the CDR3 DNA reads TGCGCCAGCAGCTTTGCGGGGAACACCGGGGAGCTGTTTTTT.

The rearrangement uses TRBV28 and TRBJ2-1; possibly TRBD1 for D (5 bases). Germline V gene lookup returns CDR1 MDHEN and CDR2 SYDVKM. This CDR3 region has 15 residues. V dropped 3 bases and J dropped 6 bases, with 15 bases sitting between them. CDR3 nucleotide sequence: TGTGCCAGCAGTTTGGAACAGGTGCCAGGCAATGAGCAGTTCTTC. Encoded protein: CASSLEQVPGNEQFF.